This T cell receptor beta chain derives from a study of shared clonotypes between healthy human individuals. The study's findings and limits: Around 5.4% of naive CD4 clonotypes were common to a few donors.

TCRdb's copy holds only in-frame clones and misses some; the assay was immunoSEQ multiplex PCR. The sample has about 2,100,000 clones; roughly 91% are singletons. Points on this clone: As yet, its antigen is unknown.

The CDR3 has 15 residues. CDR1 and CDR2 from the germline V gene are MNHEY and SMNVEV (reference sequence). The ends lost 3 bases at V and 5 bases at J; junction bases unmatched: 4. Selected positively for CCR7 and CD45RO-negative, naive CD8 cells excluded terminally differentiated effector memory CD45RA+ cells. Sequenced material: naive CD8+ T cells from PBMCs. This clonotype was obtained from a young man in good health. Some clones in this sample may be carry-over from other donors' samples. V is TRBV27 and J is TRBJ1-1; 12 bases fit TRBD1. The CDR3 nucleotides read TGTGCCAGCAGTTTCGGGACAGGGGGCGCGACTGAAGCTTTCTTT. Translating gives CASSFGTGGATEAFF.